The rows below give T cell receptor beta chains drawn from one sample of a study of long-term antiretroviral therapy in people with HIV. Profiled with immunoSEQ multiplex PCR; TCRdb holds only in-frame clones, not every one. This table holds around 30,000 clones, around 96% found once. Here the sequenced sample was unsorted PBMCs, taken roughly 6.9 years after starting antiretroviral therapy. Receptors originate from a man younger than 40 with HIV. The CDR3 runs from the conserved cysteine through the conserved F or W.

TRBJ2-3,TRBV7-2,CASRNRPGFTDTQYF
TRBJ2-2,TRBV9,CASSASSGGAFFGELFF
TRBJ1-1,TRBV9,CASSVGVGEGMNTEAFF
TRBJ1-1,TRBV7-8,CASSYIGGTEAFF
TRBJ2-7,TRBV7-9,CASSFTRDSHGEYF
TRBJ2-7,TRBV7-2,CASSLARSSYEQYF
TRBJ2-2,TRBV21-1,CASSQPGQGPGMGEGGELFF
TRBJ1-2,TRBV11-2,CASSLFGQGIYGYTF
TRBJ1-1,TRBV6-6,CASSYTGPNTEAFF
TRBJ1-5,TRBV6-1,CASNAGIQPQHF